This TCR beta chain appears in the sequencing data of a study of beta chain features in type 1 diabetes. Study results and limitations: A moderate, significant TCRB CDR3 shortening appeared in type 1 diabetes across four CD4+ subsets.

CD4+ naive, central memory, regulatory and stem cell-like memory subsets were isolated by sorting on CD45RO/CCR7/CD25/CD127/CD95/CD27. With regard to this clone: The antigen is not known.

V lost 7 bases and J 1 base, leaving 7 bases between the germline ends. This CDR3 is 13 amino acids long. Germline V lookup: CDR1 LNHDA, CDR2 SQIVND (reference sequence). Reverse transcribing all isolated RNA meant expressed TCRB transcripts were sequenced. Profiling relied on immunoSEQ multiplex PCR, and the TCRdb table lists in-frame clones only, not all of them. Of 150,000 to 200,000 clones listed, over 6% are singletons. This TCR was recovered from a man aged 18 to 35 with type 1 diabetes. This chain connects TRBV19 to TRBJ2-2, with D uncertain. The sequencing sample was made of central memory CD4+ T cells from blood. CDR3 nucleotide sequence: TGTGCCAGTACCTACTTGAACACCGGGGAGCTGTTTTTT. This sequence encodes CASTYLNTGELFF.